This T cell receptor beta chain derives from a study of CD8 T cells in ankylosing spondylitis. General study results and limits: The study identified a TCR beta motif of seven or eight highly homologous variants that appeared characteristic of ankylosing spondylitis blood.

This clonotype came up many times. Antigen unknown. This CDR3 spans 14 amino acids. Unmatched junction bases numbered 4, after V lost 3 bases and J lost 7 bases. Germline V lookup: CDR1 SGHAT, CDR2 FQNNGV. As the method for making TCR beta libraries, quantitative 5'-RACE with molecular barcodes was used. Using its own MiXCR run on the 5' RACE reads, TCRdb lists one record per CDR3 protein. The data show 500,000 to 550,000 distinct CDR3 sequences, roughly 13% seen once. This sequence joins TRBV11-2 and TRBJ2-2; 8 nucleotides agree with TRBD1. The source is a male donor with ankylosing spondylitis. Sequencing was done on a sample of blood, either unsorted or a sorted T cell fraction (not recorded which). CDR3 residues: CASSFRGRNGELFF. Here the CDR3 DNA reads TGTGCCAGCAGCTTCAGGGGGCGGAACGGGGAGCTGTTTTTT.